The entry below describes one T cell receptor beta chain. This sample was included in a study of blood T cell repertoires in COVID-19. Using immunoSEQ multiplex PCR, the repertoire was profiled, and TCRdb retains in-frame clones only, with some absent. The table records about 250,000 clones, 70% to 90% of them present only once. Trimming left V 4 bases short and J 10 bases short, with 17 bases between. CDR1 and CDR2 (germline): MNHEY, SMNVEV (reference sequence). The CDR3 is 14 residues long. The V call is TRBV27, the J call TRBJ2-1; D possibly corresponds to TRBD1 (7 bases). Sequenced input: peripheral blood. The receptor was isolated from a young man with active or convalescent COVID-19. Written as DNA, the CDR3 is TGTGCCAGCAGTTACGGGGGCAGGGGGATGGAGCAGTTCTTC. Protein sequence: CASSYGGRGMEQFF.